These 9 T cell receptor beta chains were all obtained from the same sample, sequenced in a study of shared clonotypes between healthy human individuals. Measured with immunoSEQ multiplex PCR; TCRdb has only the in-frame clones, and not every one. The repertoire holds a few million clones, with about 93% as singletons. CD45RO-negative, CCR7-selected cells formed the naive CD8 fraction, which excluded terminally differentiated effector memory CD45RA+ cells. The source material was naive CD8+ T cells from PBMCs. The receptors stem from a man aged 18 to 30 in good health. Some clones in this sample may be carry-over from other donors' samples.

The V call is TRBV11-2, the J call TRBJ2-5, with D tentatively TRBD2 (7 bases). This CDR3 spans 15 amino acids. The V gene lost 5 bases and the J gene lost 3 bases, with 16 bases spanning the gap. Per the germline V gene, CDR1 is SGHAT and CDR2 is FQNNGV. CDR3 bases: TGTGCCAGCAGCACCCGAGGGGGGGAGGAAGAGACCCAGTACTTC. It translates to CASSTRGGEEETQYF.

This clone has a handful of counts. The genes are TRBV7-2 and TRBJ1-2, with 9 bases matching TRBD1. Trimming removed 5 bases from V and 2 bases from J; junction bases left unmatched: 6. CDR1 and CDR2 (germline): SGHTA, FQGNSA. There are 15 residues in the CDR3. The CDR3 nucleotides are TGTGCCAGCAGCACGTGGACAGGGGACAACTATGGCTACACCTTC. It yields the protein CASSTWTGDNYGYTF.

This chain joins TRBV7-3 and TRBJ2-4; unclear D gene. The V end lost 5 bases, the J end lost 9 bases, and 11 bases lay between the germline ends. The CDR3 has 12 amino acids. Germline V lookup: CDR1 SGHTA, CDR2 FQGTGA. The CDR3 sequence is CASSPNGGIQYF. CDR3 nucleotide sequence: TGTGCCAGCAGCCCGAACGGTGGCATTCAGTACTTC.

The genes are TRBV5-8 and TRBJ2-5; D not certain. Germline CDR1 and CDR2: SGHTS and YDEGEE. Trimming shortened V by 4 bases and J by 0 bases, and 10 bases separated the two germline ends. The CDR3 spans 14 residues. The CDR3 reads CASSRSRHQETQYF. CDR3 sequence (DNA): TGTGCCAGCAGCCGGTCGCGTCACCAAGAGACCCAGTACTTC. The full variable domain, completed using reference TRBV5-8 and TRBJ2-5, is EAGVTQSPTHLIKTRGQQATLRCSPISGHTSVYWYQQALGLGLQFLLWYDEGEERNRGNFPPRFSGRQFPNYSSELNVNALELEDSALYLCASSRSRHQETQYFGPGTRLLVL.

As to this clone: Other nucleotide sequences in the sample specify the same CDR3. The rearrangement links TRBV28 to TRBJ1-1; D is unresolved. V was clipped by 0 bases and J by 1 base, with 6 bases between them. The germline V gene encodes CDR1 MDHEN and CDR2 SYDVKM. The CDR3 covers 14 residues. The CDR3 bases are TGTGCCAGCAGTTTATGGGGAGAGAACACTGAAGCTTTCTTT. Its protein is CASSLWGENTEAFF. The full variable domain, its missing parts supplied by reference TRBV28 and TRBJ1-1, is DVKVTQSSRYLVKRTGEKVFLECVQDMDHENMFWYRQDPGLGLRLIYFSYDVKMKEKGDIPEGYSVSREKKERFSLILESASTNQTSMYLCASSLWGENTEAFFGQGTRLTVV.

V gene TRBV5-4 combines with J gene TRBJ1-1; D is possibly TRBD1 (5 bases). The ends were cut back, 6 bases at V and 0 bases at J, with 15 bases in the middle. Germline CDR1 and CDR2: SGHNT and YYREEE (reference sequence). The CDR3 is 15 amino acids. CDR3 nucleotides: TGTGCCAGCAATCCGGACGGGGCTATGAACACTGAAGCTTTCTTT. Its translation is CASNPDGAMNTEAFF. Filled out from reference TRBV5-4 and TRBJ1-1, the complete variable domain reads ETGVTQSPTHLIKTRGQQVTLRCSSQSGHNTVSWYQQALGQGPQFIFQYYREEENGRGNFPPRFSGLQFPNYSSELNVNALELDDSALYLCASNPDGAMNTEAFFGQGTRLTVV.

This CDR3 is CASSSGRGEKLFF. The CDR3 bases are TGTGCCAGCAGCTCGGGCCGGGGGGAAAAACTGTTTTTT. This sequence joins TRBV5-4 and TRBJ1-4, with D perhaps matching TRBD1 (5 bases). Germline CDR1 SGHNT, CDR2 YYREEE (reference sequence). V was pared by 3 bases and J by 8 bases, with 11 bases between. This CDR3 has 13 amino acids. Supplemented by reference TRBV5-4 and TRBJ1-4, the full variable domain reads ETGVTQSPTHLIKTRGQQVTLRCSSQSGHNTVSWYQQALGQGPQFIFQYYREEENGRGNFPPRFSGLQFPNYSSELNVNALELDDSALYLCASSSGRGEKLFFGSGTQLSVL.

This chain joins TRBV5-8 and TRBJ1-2; 8 bases fit TRBD1. CDR1 is SGHTS and CDR2 is YDEGEE in the germline V gene. V gave up 6 bases and J gave up 8 bases; unmatched junction bases: 6. The CDR3 length is 12 residues. The CDR3 sequence: CASNSGGPGYTF. For the CDR3, the DNA is TGTGCCAGCAACTCAGGGGGCCCAGGCTACACCTTC.

Points on this clone: Other nucleotide sequences from this sample produce the same CDR3. This sequence joins TRBV5-8 and TRBJ2-7; 9 positions agree with TRBD1. V was pared by 2 bases and J by 2 bases, with 2 bases of the junction left unmatched. CDR1 and CDR2 from the germline V gene are SGHTS and YDEGEE. The CDR3 extends over 14 amino acids. The CDR3 is CASSFRDRAYEQYF. The CDR3 bases are TGTGCCAGCAGCTTCCGGGACAGGGCCTACGAGCAGTACTTC.